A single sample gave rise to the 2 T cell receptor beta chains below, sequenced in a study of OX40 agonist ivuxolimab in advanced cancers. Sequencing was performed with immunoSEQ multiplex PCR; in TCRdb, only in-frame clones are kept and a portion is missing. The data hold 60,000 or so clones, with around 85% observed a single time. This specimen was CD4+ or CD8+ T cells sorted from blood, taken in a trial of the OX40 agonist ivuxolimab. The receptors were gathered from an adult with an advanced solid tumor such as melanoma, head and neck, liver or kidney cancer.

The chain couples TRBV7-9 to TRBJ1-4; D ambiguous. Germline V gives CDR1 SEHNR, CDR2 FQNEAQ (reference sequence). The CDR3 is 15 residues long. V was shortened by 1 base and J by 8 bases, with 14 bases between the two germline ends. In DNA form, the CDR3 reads TGTGCCAGCAGCTTAGGGGCAGATGAAGAGGAAAAACTGTTTTTT. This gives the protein CASSLGADEEEKLFF.

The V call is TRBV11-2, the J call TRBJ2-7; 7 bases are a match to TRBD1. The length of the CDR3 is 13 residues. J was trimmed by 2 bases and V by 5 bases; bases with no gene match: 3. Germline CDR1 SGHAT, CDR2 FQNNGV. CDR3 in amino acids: CASSGTVTYEQYF. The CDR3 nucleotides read TGTGCCAGCAGCGGGACAGTAACCTACGAGCAGTACTTC.